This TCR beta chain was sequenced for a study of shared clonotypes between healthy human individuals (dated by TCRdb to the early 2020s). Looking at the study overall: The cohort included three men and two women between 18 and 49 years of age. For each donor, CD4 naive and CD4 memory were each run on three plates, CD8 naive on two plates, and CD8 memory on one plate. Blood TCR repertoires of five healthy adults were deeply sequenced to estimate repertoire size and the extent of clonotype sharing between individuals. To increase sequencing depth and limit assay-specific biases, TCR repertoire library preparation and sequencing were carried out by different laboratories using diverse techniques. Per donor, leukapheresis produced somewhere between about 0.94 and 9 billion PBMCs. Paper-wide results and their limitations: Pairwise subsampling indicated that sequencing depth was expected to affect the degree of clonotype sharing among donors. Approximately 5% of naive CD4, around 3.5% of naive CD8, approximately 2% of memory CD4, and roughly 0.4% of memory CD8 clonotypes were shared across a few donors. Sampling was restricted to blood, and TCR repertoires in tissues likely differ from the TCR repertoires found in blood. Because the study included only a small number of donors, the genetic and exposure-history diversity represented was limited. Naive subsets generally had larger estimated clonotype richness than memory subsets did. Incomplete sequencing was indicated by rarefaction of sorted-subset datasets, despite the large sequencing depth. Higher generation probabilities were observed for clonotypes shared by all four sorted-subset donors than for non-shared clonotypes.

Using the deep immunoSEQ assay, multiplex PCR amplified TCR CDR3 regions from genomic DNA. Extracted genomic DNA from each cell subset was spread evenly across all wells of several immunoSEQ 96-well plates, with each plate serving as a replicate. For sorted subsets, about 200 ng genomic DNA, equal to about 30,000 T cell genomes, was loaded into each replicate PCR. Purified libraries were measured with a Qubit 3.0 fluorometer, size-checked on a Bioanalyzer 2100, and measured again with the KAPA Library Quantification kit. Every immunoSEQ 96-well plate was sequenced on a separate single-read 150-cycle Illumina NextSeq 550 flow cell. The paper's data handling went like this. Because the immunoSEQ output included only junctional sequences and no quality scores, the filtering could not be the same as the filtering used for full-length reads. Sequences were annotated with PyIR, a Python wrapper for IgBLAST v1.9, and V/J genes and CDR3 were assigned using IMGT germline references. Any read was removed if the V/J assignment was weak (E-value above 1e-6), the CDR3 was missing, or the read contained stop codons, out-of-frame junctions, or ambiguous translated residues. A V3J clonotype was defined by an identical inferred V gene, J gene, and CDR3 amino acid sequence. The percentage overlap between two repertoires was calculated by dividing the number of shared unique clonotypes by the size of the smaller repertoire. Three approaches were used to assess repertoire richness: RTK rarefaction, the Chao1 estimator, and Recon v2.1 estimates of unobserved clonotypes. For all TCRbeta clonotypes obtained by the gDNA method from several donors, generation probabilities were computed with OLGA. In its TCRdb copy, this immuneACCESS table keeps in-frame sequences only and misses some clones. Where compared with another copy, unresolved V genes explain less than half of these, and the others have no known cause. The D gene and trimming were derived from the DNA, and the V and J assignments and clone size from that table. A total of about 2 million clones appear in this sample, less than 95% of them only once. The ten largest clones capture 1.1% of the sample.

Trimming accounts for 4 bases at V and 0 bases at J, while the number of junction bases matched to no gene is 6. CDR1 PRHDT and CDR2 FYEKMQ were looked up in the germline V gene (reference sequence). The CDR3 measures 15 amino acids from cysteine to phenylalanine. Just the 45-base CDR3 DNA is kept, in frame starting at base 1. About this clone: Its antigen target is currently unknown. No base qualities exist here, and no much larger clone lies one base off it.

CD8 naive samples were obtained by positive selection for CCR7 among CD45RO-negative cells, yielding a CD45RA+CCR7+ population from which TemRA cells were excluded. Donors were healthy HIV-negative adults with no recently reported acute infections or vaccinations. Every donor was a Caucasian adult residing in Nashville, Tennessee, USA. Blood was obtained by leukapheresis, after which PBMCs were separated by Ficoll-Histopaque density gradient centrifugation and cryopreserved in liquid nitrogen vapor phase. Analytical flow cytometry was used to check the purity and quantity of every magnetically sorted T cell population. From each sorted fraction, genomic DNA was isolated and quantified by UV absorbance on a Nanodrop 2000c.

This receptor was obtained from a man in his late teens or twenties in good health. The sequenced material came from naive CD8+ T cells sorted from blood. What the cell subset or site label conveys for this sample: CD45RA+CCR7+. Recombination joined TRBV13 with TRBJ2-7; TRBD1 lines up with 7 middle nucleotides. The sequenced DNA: TGTGCCAGCAGCTCACATTACAGGGGCTCCTACGAGCAGTACTTC. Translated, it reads CASSSHYRGSYEQYF.